This T cell receptor beta chain was recorded in a study of cytomegalovirus exposure and HLA in healthy donors. Study observations and caveats: Sequencing likely generated an artifact that appeared as a cluster of highly shared sequence variants.

CDR1 and CDR2 from the germline V gene are KGHSH and LQKENI. Trimming cost V 2 bases and J 2 bases, with 6 bases left between them. The CDR3 contains 13 residues. The PCR employed 60 Vbeta primers together with 13 Jbeta primers. Original handling: Later, 65 million to 90 million unique TCR beta chains were counted in an analysis, and roughly 11 million of them were shared. Clones were sequenced by immunoSEQ multiplex PCR, and TCRdb holds only the in-frame ones, with some missing. V and J calls and clone size are as listed in that table; D and trimming were resolved from the DNA. The sample shows around 100,000 clones, approximately 66% of them seen only once. As for this clone: The antigen is undetermined.

This sequence joins TRBV18 and TRBJ2-5; a weak D match, TRBD2 (6 bases). Sequences were obtained from PBMCs. The sequence was collected from a woman aged 50 to 65 in good health and CMV-seronegative. CDR3 nucleotides: TGTGCCAGCTCACCAGGGGGGCAAGAGACCCAGTACTTC. It codes for CASSPGGQETQYF.